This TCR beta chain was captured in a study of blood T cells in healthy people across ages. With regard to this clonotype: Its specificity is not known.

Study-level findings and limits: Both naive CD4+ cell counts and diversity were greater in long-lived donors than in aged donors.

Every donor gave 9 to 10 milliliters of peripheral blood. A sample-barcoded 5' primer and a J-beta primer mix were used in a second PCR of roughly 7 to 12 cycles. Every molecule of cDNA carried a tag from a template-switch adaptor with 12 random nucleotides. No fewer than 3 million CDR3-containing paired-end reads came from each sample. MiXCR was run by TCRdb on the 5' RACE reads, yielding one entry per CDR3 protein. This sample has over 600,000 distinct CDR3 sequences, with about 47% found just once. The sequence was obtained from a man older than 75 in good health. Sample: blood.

CDR3 region: CASLGEFNNEQFF. CDR3 DNA sequence: TGTGCCAGCCTAGGAGAATTCAACAATGAGCAGTTCTTC. This chain uses TRBV6-5 with TRBJ2-1; D gene unclear. The CDR3 runs 13 residues. V was pared by 8 bases and J by 5 bases, with 13 bases between. From germline, CDR1 is MNHEY and CDR2 SVGAGI.